This T cell receptor (beta chain) was identified in a study of control samples from healthy donors and cancer patients. Here immunoSEQ multiplex PCR was the method, and the copy in TCRdb shows in-frame clones only, minus some. This repertoire shows approximately 58,000 clones, 87% found once; its top ten account for roughly 13%. Trimming removed 5 bases from V and 0 bases from J, with 17 bases in between. The CDR3 loop spans 18 amino acids. Germline values: CDR1 SEHNR, CDR2 FQNEAQ (reference sequence). Material for sequencing was PBMCs. The TCR comes from a woman aged 55-69 years with lung cancer. This chain uses TRBV7-9 with TRBJ2-6, with D tentatively TRBD1 (5 bases). The CDR3 protein is CASSRQNRQGSGANVLTF. CDR3 DNA: TGTGCCAGCAGCCGACAGAACCGGCAGGGCTCTGGGGCCAACGTCCTGACTTTC.